This is a list of T cell receptor beta chains from one sample in a study of T-cell reconstitution after alpha-beta-depleted transplantation in children. MiXCR, applied by TCRdb to the PCR reads, yields one record per CDR3 protein. The sample holds some 600,000 distinct CDR3 sequences; 10% to 15% are singletons and the top ten take 2.2%. The input for sequencing was PBMCs, mostly from graft donor cells, taken 360 days after TCRalphabeta/CD19-depleted stem cell transplant. These receptors originate from a male patient younger than 18 who had a stem cell transplant for acute myeloid leukemia, so the T cells may come from the graft donor. Each CDR3 is given with its conserved first and last residue. D genes are given only for firm matches. For some rows the clone size is stated as once, few or many, or as a class when expanded; others skip it.

>17|TRBD2|few|TRBV12-3/TRBV12-4|TRBJ2-3
CASSLGTGLAGTDTQYF
TGTGCCAGCAGTCTCGGAACGGGACTAGCGGGCACAGATACGCAGTATTTT
>16|.|few|TRBV12-3/TRBV12-4|TRBJ2-7
CASSFDRRTFPYEQYF
TGTGCCAGCAGTTTTGACAGGCGGACGTTTCCCTACGAGCAGTACTTC
>13|TRBD2|few|TRBV6-2/TRBV6-3|TRBJ2-3
CASSRAGMDTQYF
TGTGCCAGCTCTCGAGCGGGAATGGATACGCAGTATTTT
>13|TRBD2|few|TRBV6-2/TRBV6-3|TRBJ2-5
CASTSPAGETQYF
TGTGCCAGCACCTCACCAGCGGGGGAGACCCAGTACTTC
>16|TRBD2|few|TRBV12-3/TRBV12-4|TRBJ2-7
CASSVGLAGTGYEQYF
TGTGCCAGCAGTGTCGGACTAGCCGGCACCGGTTACGAGCAGTACTTC
>15|TRBD2|.|TRBV5-6|TRBJ2-7
CASSLLAGPRQAQYF
TGTGCCAGCAGCCTTCTAGCGGGTCCACGTCAAGCGCAGTACTTC
>18|TRBD2|.|TRBV28|TRBJ2-7
CASSYSRRLAGGWNEQYF
TGTGCCAGCAGCTACTCTAGGCGACTAGCGGGAGGTTGGAACGAGCAGTACTTC
>13|.|many|TRBV7-9|TRBJ2-7
CASSLSPSHEQYF
TGTGCCAGCAGCTTAAGTCCTTCCCACGAGCAGTACTTC
>18|TRBD1|.|TRBV11-2|TRBJ2-5
CASSSPLDRVGVRETQYF
TGTGCCAGCAGCTCACCCTTGGACAGGGTGGGGGTGAGAGAGACCCAGTACTTC
>13|.|.|TRBV20-1|TRBJ2-7
CSAPGESSYEQYF
TGCAGTGCTCCAGGAGAATCTTCCTACGAGCAGTACTTC
>14|.|few|TRBV28|TRBJ1-1
CASRRPYRDTEAFF
TGTGCCAGCAGGCGCCCCTACAGGGACACTGAAGCTTTCTTT
>13|.|.|TRBV12-3/TRBV12-4|TRBJ2-7
CASSEGHQRLQYF
TGTGCCAGCAGTGAGGGACATCAGCGGTTGCAGTACTTC
>15|.|.|TRBV24-1|TRBJ1-5
CATSDRGPSGQPQHF
TGTGCCACCAGTGATCGGGGACCGTCGGGGCAGCCCCAGCATTTT
>15|TRBD1|.|TRBV20-1|TRBJ2-3
CSASWGTATQDTQYF
TGCAGTGCTAGCTGGGGGACAGCCACGCAAGATACGCAGTATTTT
>14|TRBD1|.|TRBV29-1|TRBJ2-3
CSVPGQVLTDTQYF
TGCAGCGTTCCCGGACAGGTCCTCACAGATACGCAGTATTTT
>15|TRBD2|.|TRBV7-8|TRBJ2-5
CASRLTSGRWETQYF
TGTGCCAGCAGGCTAACTAGCGGGAGGTGGGAGACCCAGTACTTC
>13|TRBD1|.|TRBV29-1|TRBJ1-2
CSVLDRGLVGYTF
TGCAGCGTTCTCGACAGGGGGCTGGTCGGCTACACCTTC
>16|TRBD2|.|TRBV4-2|TRBJ2-3
CASSQENSGSTDTQYF
TGTGCCAGCAGCCAAGAGAATAGCGGGAGCACAGATACGCAGTATTTT
>14|.|many|TRBV5-5|TRBJ2-7
CASSLGRFSYEQYF
TGTGCCAGCAGCTTGGGGCGGTTCTCCTACGAGCAGTACTTC
>15|.|many|TRBV2|TRBJ1-4
CASSEGPSTNEKLFF
TGTGCCAGCAGTGAAGGGCCTTCAACTAATGAAAAACTGTTTTTT
>16|TRBD1|few|TRBV28|TRBJ1-6
CASSFALGTGFSPLHF
TGTGCCAGCAGTTTTGCCCTCGGGACAGGGTTTTCACCCCTCCACTTT
>14|.|.|TRBV28|TRBJ1-1
CASSFRRRNTEAFF
TGTGCCAGCAGTTTTAGACGGAGGAACACTGAAGCTTTCTTT
>18|TRBD1|.|TRBV6-2/TRBV6-3|TRBJ1-1
CASSRPPGQGILNTEAFF
TGTGCCAGCAGTCGACCCCCGGGACAGGGGATCTTGAACACTGAAGCTTTCTTT
>12|.|many|TRBV10-3|TRBJ2-3
CASALAADTQYF
TGTGCCAGCGCGCTAGCAGCGGATACGCAGTATTTT
>15|.|.|TRBV20-1|TRBJ2-6
CSARDGSPGANVLTF
TGCAGTGCTAGAGATGGGTCGCCTGGGGCCAACGTCCTGACTTTC
>17|.|many|TRBV15|TRBJ2-1
CATSRDLVAGAYNEQFF
TGTGCCACCAGCAGAGATCTGGTGGCGGGGGCATACAATGAGCAGTTCTTC
>18|TRBD2|few|TRBV20-1|TRBJ2-3
CSAPLSSGPLFSTDTQYF
TGCAGTGCTCCTTTGTCTAGCGGACCTCTTTTTAGCACAGATACGCAGTATTTT
>14|TRBD2|many|TRBV7-2|TRBJ2-1
CASRTSGLPNEQFF
TGTGCCAGCAGGACTAGCGGGCTTCCCAATGAGCAGTTCTTC
>13|.|.|TRBV20-1|TRBJ2-5
CSAIGKYQETQYF
TGCAGTGCTATCGGGAAATACCAAGAGACCCAGTACTTC
>14|.|.|TRBV7-8|TRBJ1-4
CASSFLATNEKLFF
TGTGCCAGCAGCTTCCTTGCAACTAATGAAAAACTGTTTTTT
>17|.|many|TRBV12-3/TRBV12-4|TRBJ2-1
CASSFYPPWGLYNEQFF
TGTGCCAGCAGTTTTTACCCCCCGTGGGGACTGTACAATGAGCAGTTCTTC
>14|TRBD2|many|TRBV20-1|TRBJ2-1
CSASRTSANNEQFF
TGCAGTGCTAGTAGGACTAGCGCGAACAATGAGCAGTTCTTC
>17|TRBD2|many|TRBV27|TRBJ2-1
CASSLLLAGGPYNEQFF
TGTGCCAGCAGTCTCCTTCTGGCGGGGGGGCCCTACAATGAGCAGTTCTTC
>16|TRBD2|few|TRBV3-1|TRBJ2-5
CASSRLAGVRQETQYF
TGTGCCAGCAGCCGGCTAGCGGGAGTAAGACAAGAGACCCAGTACTTC
>14|.|.|TRBV5-1|TRBJ2-1
CASSLAELAGEQFF
TGCGCCAGCAGCTTGGCCGAACTAGCTGGTGAGCAGTTCTTC
>14|.|.|TRBV28|TRBJ2-7
CAISSGFDTYEQYF
TGTGCCATCTCCTCAGGGTTTGATACCTACGAGCAGTACTTC
>15|.|.|TRBV9|TRBJ2-3
CASSVAEGPPDTQYF
TGTGCCAGCAGCGTAGCTGAGGGGCCACCAGATACGCAGTATTTT
>13|.|.|TRBV12-3/TRBV12-4|TRBJ2-3
CASELPRTDTQYF
TGTGCCAGCGAACTTCCCAGGACAGATACGCAGTATTTT
>14|TRBD2|.|TRBV29-1|TRBJ2-1
CSVVLAELYNEQFF
TGCAGCGTTGTCCTAGCGGAGCTGTACAATGAGCAGTTCTTC
>15|TRBD1|few|TRBV29-1|TRBJ2-3
CSVEWDRGLSATQYF
TGCAGCGTTGAGTGGGACAGGGGGCTCTCAGCTACGCAGTATTTT
>16|.|.|TRBV14|TRBJ2-5
CASSQTLRRNQETQYF
TGTGCCAGCAGCCAAACCCTCCGACGGAACCAAGAGACCCAGTACTTC
>18|.|many|TRBV28|TRBJ2-3
CASSPSLGGEGVTDTQYF
TGTGCCAGCAGTCCTTCTCTTGGGGGAGAGGGCGTCACAGATACGCAGTATTTT